The 16 T cell receptor beta chains presented below share a single source sample, sequenced in a study of T cell repertoires in cytomegalovirus infection. Via MiXCR, TCRdb re-called the reads, giving one row per CDR3 protein. The data hold 150,000 to 200,000 distinct CDR3 sequences, with roughly 14% observed a single time. The sample consisted of PBMCs. These receptors all stem from a human donor in good health (CMV status not recorded). Some clones in this sample may be carry-over from other donors' samples.

This clonotype has a count of ten or more. Written as DNA, the CDR3 is TGTGCCAGCAGCTTCGCACAGATCTATGGCTACACCTTC. Translated, it gives CASSFAQIYGYTF. The gene calls are TRBV7-2 and TRBJ1-2; D remains ambiguous. The CDR3 runs 13 residues. The germline gives CDR1 SGHTA, CDR2 FQGNSA. The V end lost 3 bases, the J end lost 4 bases, and 9 bases lay between the germline ends.

This clonotype was seen at least ten times. The rearrangement uses TRBV7-2 and TRBJ2-6, with 9 nucleotides matching TRBD1. Germline CDR1 SGHTA, CDR2 FQGNSA. V shed 1 base, J shed 3 bases, and the junction held 10 bases outside the gene matches. This CDR3 contains 19 residues. The CDR3 is CASSLGTGGVSLGANVLTF. The DNA of the CDR3 is TGTGCCAGCAGCTTAGGAACAGGGGGCGTCTCACTTGGGGCCAACGTCCTGACTTTC.

This clonotype came up many times. The V and J genes are TRBV6-5 and TRBJ1-6; D ambiguous. Germline V gives CDR1 MNHEY, CDR2 SVGAGI. The ends were cut back, 1 base at V and 7 bases at J, with 11 bases in the middle. The CDR3 runs 15 residues. CDR3: CASSYFLAGNSPLHF. Written as DNA, the CDR3 is TGTGCCAGCAGTTACTTCCTTGCGGGCAATTCACCCCTCCACTTT.

This clonotype appeared a single time. The chain carries TRBV30 and TRBJ2-7, with no clear D. V was pared by 0 bases and J by 3 bases, with 9 bases between. This CDR3 is 13 amino acids long. CDR1 is GTSNPN, CDR2 SVGIG, per germline (reference sequence). CDR3 bases: TGTGCCTGGAGTGTAGATCAGTACTACGAGCAGTACTTC. Its protein product is CAWSVDQYYEQYF.

Comments on this clonotype: It may be a read error: a sequence one base away is much more abundant. The V and J genes are TRBV7-3 and TRBJ2-7, with TRBD2 identical over 8 bases. The CDR3 contains 18 residues. The junction had 12 bases not matched to a gene; V was cut back by 0 bases and J by 2 bases. The V gene's germline CDR1 is SGHTA and CDR2 FQGTGA. DNA of the CDR3: TGTGCCAGCAGCTTAACTAGGACCGGGACTAGAGCTGCCTACGAGCAGTACTTC. It is translated as CASSLTRTGTRAAYEQYF.

The chain links TRBV10-2 to TRBJ2-3; TRBD2 aligns across 9 bases. V trimming: 8 bases; J trimming: 4 bases; junction bases outside the gene matches: 7. This CDR3 is 14 amino acids long. Germline CDR1 reads WSHSY; CDR2 reads SAAADI. CDR3 loop: CASQGLAWADTQYF. The DNA of the CDR3 is TGCGCCAGCCAGGGACTAGCCTGGGCAGATACGCAGTATTTT.

The rearrangement links TRBV6-2 or TRBV6-3 to TRBJ2-3, with a possible D match to TRBD2 (6 bases). The CDR3 is made up of 17 amino acids. The V and J ends lost 6 bases and 2 bases respectively, with 21 bases between them. Per the germline V gene, CDR1 is MNHEY and CDR2 is SVGEGT. For the CDR3, the DNA is TGTGCCAGCAGCCAGGGACTGGCGGGGAGGCACACAGATACGCAGTATTTT. Protein sequence: CASSQGLAGRHTDTQYF.

This clonotype was seen a few times. V usage is TRBV20-1 and J usage is TRBJ1-2; tentative D call: TRBD1 (6 bases). The CDR3 spans 13 residues. Germline lookup yields CDR1 DFQATT and CDR2 SNEGSKA (reference sequence). V shed 6 bases and J shed 4 bases, with 15 bases lying between them. The CDR3 DNA is TGCAGTGCCCGAAGGGGGGCAAGCTATGGCTACACCTTC. Its translation is CSARRGASYGYTF.

The V and J genes are TRBV7-3 and TRBJ1-1; D perhaps matches TRBD1 (6 bases). The CDR3 extends over 15 amino acids. The germline gives CDR1 SGHTA, CDR2 FQGTGA. Trimming cost V 5 bases and J 7 bases, with 20 bases left between them. The CDR3 sequence: CASSTQGTPGNEAFF. The CDR3 DNA reads TGTGCCAGCAGCACCCAGGGGACACCAGGTAATGAAGCTTTCTTT.

The CDR3 is CASSSHGGQRETQYF. The CDR3 nucleotides read TGTGCCAGCAGCTCCCACGGGGGGCAGAGGGAGACCCAGTACTTC. This chain links TRBV7-3 with TRBJ2-5, with a weak D call TRBD2 (7 bases). The germline V gene has CDR1 SGHTA and CDR2 FQGTGA. The CDR3 spans 15 residues. The V and J ends lost 4 bases and 5 bases respectively, with 17 bases between them.

The genes are TRBV6-4 and TRBJ2-3; the D gene is possibly TRBD2 (5 bases). Germline lookup yields CDR1 MRHNA and CDR2 SNTAGT. Trimming stripped 7 bases from V and 2 bases from J, with 16 bases between. The CDR3 covers 15 residues. The CDR3 protein is CASTEGCLPTDTQYF. The CDR3 DNA sequence: TGTGCCAGCACCGAGGGTTGTTTACCCACAGATACGCAGTATTTT.

This clonotype was counted only a few times. The CDR3 region has the DNA TGCGCCAGCAGCCAAGAAAGGACTAGACTTGAGCAGTTCTTC. Amino acid sequence: CASSQERTRLEQFF. The V gene is TRBV4-1, the J gene TRBJ2-1; 7 positions agree with TRBD2. The germline V gene has CDR1 MGHRA and CDR2 YSYEKL. There are 14 residues in the CDR3. Trimming at V came to 0 bases and at J to 9 bases, leaving 5 bases not matched to a gene.

This clonotype has more than one count but fewer than ten. The V and J genes are TRBV7-2 and TRBJ2-7; D gene uncertain. The germline gives CDR1 SGHTA, CDR2 FQGNSA. The ends were cut back, 5 bases at V and 7 bases at J, with 9 bases in the middle. CDR3 size: 11 residues. The CDR3 sequence is CASSPMVEQYF. The DNA for the CDR3 is TGTGCCAGCAGCCCAATGGTAGAGCAGTACTTC.

This clonotype occurred many times. This chain connects TRBV12-3 or TRBV12-4 to TRBJ1-6; D unclear. V shed 1 base and J shed 6 bases, with 7 bases lying between them. The CDR3 extends over 14 amino acids. The CDR3 loop is CASSLGGGNSPLHF. CDR3 coding DNA: TGTGCCAGCAGTTTAGGGGGTGGTAATTCACCCCTCCACTTT.

This clonotype was counted a few times. The V gene is TRBV20-1, the J gene TRBJ1-5; tentative D call: TRBD1 (5 bases). This CDR3 has 15 amino acids. The V gene lost 0 bases and the J gene lost 2 bases, with 11 bases spanning the gap. Germline loops: CDR1 DFQATT, CDR2 SNEGSKA (reference sequence). CDR3 loop: CSAREPGPGNQPQHF. The CDR3 DNA is TGCAGTGCTAGAGAACCGGGACCGGGCAATCAGCCCCAGCATTTT.

This clonotype was observed a few times. This rearrangement joins TRBV29-1 to TRBJ1-1, with a possible D match to TRBD1 (6 bases). V was pared by 1 base and J by 1 base, with 10 bases between. The CDR3 sequence is 14 residues long. CDR1 and CDR2 (germline): SQVTM, ANQGSEA. DNA of the CDR3: TGCAGCGTTGAAGGCCAGGGGCAGAACACTGAAGCTTTCTTT. It specifies CSVEGQGQNTEAFF.